This T cell receptor beta chain was obtained from a study of OX40 agonist ivuxolimab in advanced cancers. V was shortened by 7 bases and J by 1 base, with 11 bases between the two germline ends. The CDR3 runs to 13 residues. Germline-derived CDR1 and CDR2 are SEHNR and FQNEAQ (reference sequence). Assay used: immunoSEQ multiplex PCR; TCRdb lists only in-frame clones, some missing. This sample yields more than 35,000 clones, of which 80% are seen a single time; 7.5% to 10% belongs to the top ten. The chain combines TRBV7-9 with TRBJ2-7; perhaps TRBD1 as D (6 bases). Here the sequenced sample was CD4+ or CD8+ T cells sorted from blood, taken in a trial of the OX40 agonist ivuxolimab. The sequence was obtained from an adult with an advanced solid tumor such as melanoma, head and neck, liver or kidney cancer. This CDR3 reads CASTQGGSYEQYF. CDR3 sequence (DNA): TGTGCCAGCACACAGGGTGGGTCCTACGAGCAGTACTTC.